The 32 T cell receptor beta chains below were found in one sample sequenced in a study of metastatic and nonmetastatic thyroid tumors. TCRdb re-called the PCR reads with MiXCR. Here the sample spans 100,000 or so clones, 15% being singletons. Treatment of any kind had been given to no patient before thyroid surgery. Sample: blood. The receptors originated from a female donor with papillary thyroid cancer or a benign thyroid nodule (not recorded which). Some clones in this sample may be carry-over from other donors' samples.

This clone was observed at least ten times. The J gene is TRBJ2-5, the V gene TRBV12-3 or TRBV12-4; the D call may be TRBD1 or TRBD2 (5 bases each). V was pared by 7 bases and J by 3 bases, with 18 bases between. This CDR3 spans 15 amino acids. CDR3 protein: CASTKRVGREETQYF. In DNA, the CDR3 is TGTGCCAGCACTAAACGAGTGGGACGGGAAGAGACCCAGTACTTC.

Details on this clone: Since a much larger clone is just one base distant, this may be a read error. The same CDR3 also results from other DNA sequences found in this sample. This sequence joins TRBV4-2 and TRBJ2-1; D possibly uses TRBD1 or TRBD2 (6 bases each). CDR1 is LGHNA, CDR2 YNFKEQ, per germline. CDR3 size: 13 residues. The CDR3 sequence is CASSQGGNDEQFF. As DNA, the CDR3 is TGTGCCAGTAGCCAAGGGGGGAACGATGAGCAGTTCTTC.

A few counts support this clone. This may come from a read error, since a much larger clone is one base off. The CDR3 here is CASSPTSHGFNEQLF. In DNA form, the CDR3 reads TGTGCCAGCAGCCCAACCAGCCATGGTTTCAATGAGCAGTTATTC. The gene calls are TRBV6-1 and TRBJ2-1; D not certain. CDR1 MNHNS and CDR2 SASEGT come from the germline V gene. The CDR3 covers 15 residues.

A note on this clone: Being one base from a much bigger clone, this may be a read error. The chain uses TRBV5-4 and TRBJ2-7, with D tentatively TRBD1 or TRBD2 (5 bases each). The CDR3 sequence is 14 residues long. Germline CDR1 and CDR2: SGHNT and YYREEE (reference sequence). V dropped 4 bases and J dropped 3 bases, with 14 bases sitting between them. This chain's CDR3 is CASSRDLGYYEQYF. The CDR3 region has the DNA TGTGCCAGCAGCAGGGACCTCGGGTACTACGAGCAGTACTTC.

This clone was seen a few times. Since a much larger clone is just one base distant, this may be a read error. The chain links TRBV28 to TRBJ2-3; D gene uncertain. The germline V and J ends were trimmed by 10 bases and 6 bases, with 11 bases remaining between them. CDR1 and CDR2 from the germline V gene are MDHEN and SYDVKM. The CDR3 extends over 11 amino acids. The CDR3 bases are TGTGCCATCAGCCGTTCCGATACGCAGTATTTT. This encodes CAISRSDTQYF.

This clone has at least ten counts. The chain links TRBV25-1 to TRBJ2-2, with 7 bases that match TRBD1. From germline, CDR1 is MGHDK and CDR2 SYGVNS. Trimming at V came to 2 bases and at J to 4 bases, leaving 13 bases not matched to a gene. The CDR3 length is 18 residues. The CDR3 DNA is TGTGCCAGCAGTGAAATTGGTCCACAGGGGATTTTCACCGGGGAGCTGTTTTTT. Its translation: CASSEIGPQGIFTGELFF. The entire variable domain, with the rest obtained from reference TRBV25-1 and TRBJ2-2, is as follows: EADIYQTPRYLVIGTGKKITLECSQTMGHDKMYWYQQDPGMELHLIHYSYGVNSTEKGDLSSESTVSRIRTEHFPLTLESARPSHTSQYLCASSEIGPQGIFTGELFFGEGSRLTVL.

Ten or more counts support this clone. The chain is built from TRBV5-4 and TRBJ1-1, with unresolved D. Trimming shortened V by 3 bases and J by 2 bases, and 14 bases separated the two germline ends. Per germline, CDR1 SGHNT and CDR2 YYREEE (reference sequence). The CDR3 extends over 15 amino acids. CDR3 in DNA: TGTGCCAGCAGCTACGGGGTAGGGCTTAACACTGAAGCTTTCTTT. It translates to CASSYGVGLNTEAFF.

A word on this clone: One base away lies a much larger clone, so this may be a sequencing read error. The same CDR3 is also encoded by other DNA sequences in this sample. This sequence joins TRBV20-1 and TRBJ1-5; the match to TRBD1 covers 7 bases. This CDR3 contains 16 residues. Germline V CDR1 and CDR2: DFQATT, SNEGSKA (reference sequence). The CDR3 sequence is CSARDKWDSSNQPQHF. DNA of the CDR3: TGCAGTGCTAGAGATAAGTGGGACAGCAGTAATCAGCCGCAGCATTTT.

Ten or more counts support this clone. The chain has TRBV7-9 and TRBJ2-5; 8 bases fit TRBD1. CDR1 SEHNR and CDR2 FQNEAQ come from the germline V gene (reference sequence). The J segment lost 3 bases and the V segment lost 5 bases, leaving 5 bases of the junction unmatched. The CDR3 is made up of 14 amino acids. The CDR3 sequence: CASSRTGTKETQYF. CDR3 in DNA: TGTGCCAGCAGCCGGACAGGGACGAAAGAGACCCAGTACTTC.

The CDR3 DNA reads as TGTGCCAGGAGGACCGGACAGCGGGCGGGTGAAAAACTGTTTTTT. Translation: CARRTGQRAGEKLFF. The chain couples TRBV28 to TRBJ1-4; D possibly corresponds to TRBD1 (6 bases). The germline gives CDR1 MDHEN, CDR2 SYDVKM. There are 15 residues in the CDR3. Trimming stripped 9 bases from V and 7 bases from J, with 21 bases between. Using reference TRBV28 and TRBJ1-4 for the parts outside the CDR3, the full variable domain is DVKVTQSSRYLVKRTGEKVFLECVQDMDHENMFWYRQDPGLGLRLIYFSYDVKMKEKGDIPEGYSVSREKKERFSLILESASTNQTSMYLCARRTGQRAGEKLFFGSGTQLSVL.

In the case of this clone: One junction end does not reproduce the germline sequence, and a read error may be involved. The chain uses TRBV7-6 and TRBJ2-2; 7 bases align to TRBD1. The CDR3 consists of 15 residues. Germline loops: CDR1 SGHVS, CDR2 FNYEAQ. The DNA of the CDR3 is TGTACCAGCAGCTCGACAGGGTCGAACACCTGGGAGCTGTTTTTT. This translates into CTSSSTGSNTWELFF.

This clone was recorded many times. The V call is TRBV24-1, the J call TRBJ2-1; 10 bases map to TRBD1. The CDR3 is made up of 16 amino acids. V was pared by 3 bases and J by 9 bases, with 10 bases of the junction left unmatched. Germline CDR1 KGHDR, CDR2 SFDVKD. This chain's CDR3 is CATSDAGTGEFGEQFF. CDR3 nucleotide sequence: TGTGCCACCAGTGATGCCGGGACAGGGGAATTCGGTGAGCAGTTCTTC.

This clone was picked up many times. V is TRBV5-1 and J is TRBJ2-2; 11 bases agree with TRBD2. V lost 4 bases to trimming and J lost 0 bases; unmatched junction nucleotides: 8. Germline CDR1 reads SGHRS; CDR2 reads YFSETQ. The CDR3 is made up of 18 amino acids. The CDR3 DNA reads as TGCGCCAGCAGCGCGTGGACTAGCGGGCCTTCGAACACCGGGGAGCTGTTTTTT. It is translated as CASSAWTSGPSNTGELFF. The whole variable domain, remainder taken from reference TRBV5-1 and TRBJ2-2, is KAGVTQTPRYLIKTRGQQVTLSCSPISGHRSVSWYQQTPGQGLQFLFEYFSETQRNKGNFPGRFSGRQFSNSRSEMNVSTLELGDSALYLCASSAWTSGPSNTGELFFGEGSRLTVL.

This clone was observed at least ten times. The V gene is TRBV4-1, the J gene TRBJ1-3; no clear D. The CDR3 extends over 16 amino acids. Trimming removed 0 bases at V and 5 bases at J, with 14 bases between. The germline CDR1 and CDR2 sequences are MGHRA and YSYEKL. Here the CDR3 DNA reads TGCGCCAGCAGCCAAGATCCTAGCCCCGGAAGAAACACCATATATTTT. Translated: CASSQDPSPGRNTIYF.

This clone came up many times. The chain is built from TRBV9 and TRBJ2-2, with a weak D call TRBD2 (5 bases). The CDR3 extends over 12 amino acids. Germline V gene lookup returns CDR1 SGDLS and CDR2 YYNGEE. The V end lost 4 bases, the J end lost 7 bases, and 8 bases lay between the germline ends. Here the CDR3 DNA reads TGTGCCAGCAGCCACGGGGACGGGGAGCTGTTTTTT. Its translation is CASSHGDGELFF.

This clone was seen many times. The rearrangement links TRBV27 to TRBJ1-1; D is unclear. The germline CDR1 and CDR2 sequences are MNHEY and SMNVEV (reference sequence). V gave up 0 bases and J gave up 4 bases, with 9 bases separating them. The CDR3 length is 14 residues. CDR3 loop: CASSLSAASTEAFF. In nucleotides, the CDR3 is TGTGCCAGCAGTTTATCCGCCGCTAGCACTGAAGCTTTCTTT.

This clone was found many times. The chain uses TRBV27 and TRBJ1-2; 10 bases line up with TRBD1. Unmatched junction bases numbered 5, after V lost 1 base and J lost 3 bases. The CDR3 has 16 residues. Germline V gene sequence: CDR1 MNHEY, CDR2 SMNVEV (reference sequence). The CDR3 region is CASSLFGQGGYYGYTF. The CDR3 DNA is TGTGCCAGCAGTTTATTCGGACAGGGGGGATACTATGGCTACACCTTC.

The gene calls are TRBV13 and TRBJ2-1; no reliable D call. Germline CDR1 PRHDT, CDR2 FYEKMQ (reference sequence). The V end was cut by 1 base, the J end by 11 bases, with 9 bases between. The length of the CDR3 is 12 residues. The CDR3 coding sequence is TGTGCCAGCAGCTTAGCGTGGCTCCAGCAGTTCTTC. Protein sequence: CASSLAWLQQFF.

The V and J genes are TRBV20-1 and TRBJ2-2; unclear D gene. This CDR3 comprises 15 residues. Germline V gives CDR1 DFQATT, CDR2 SNEGSKA (reference sequence). V was trimmed by 2 bases and J by 4 bases, leaving 14 bases between them. The CDR3: CSARTPARSTGELFF. For the CDR3, the DNA is TGCAGTGCTAGAACGCCCGCCAGGAGCACCGGGGAGCTGTTTTTT.

This clone was seen a few times. Possible read error: a much larger clone is one base away. The V and J genes are TRBV15 and TRBJ2-5; 8 nucleotides agree with TRBD1. The CDR3 is made up of 15 amino acids. V dropped 5 bases and J dropped 5; count of bases not matched to a gene: 10. Germline V gene lookup returns CDR1 LNHNV and CDR2 YYDKDF (reference sequence). CDR3 amino acids: CATSDRTGCHETQYF. The CDR3 coding sequence is TGTGCCACCAGCGACCGGACAGGGTGCCATGAGACCCAGTACTTC.

A word on this clone: This may stem from a read error, because a much larger clone lies one nucleotide away. In DNA, the CDR3 is TGCAGTGCATGGACAGGGTGCGTCTACGAGCAGTACTTC. Encoded protein: CSAWTGCVYEQYF. The chain employs TRBV20-1 and TRBJ2-7, with 8 bases fitting TRBD1. Looked up from germline, CDR1 is DFQATT and CDR2 is SNEGSKA (reference sequence). V was clipped by 6 bases and J by 3 bases; unmatched bases: 7. The CDR3 runs to 13 residues.

This clone was counted at least ten times. The V gene is TRBV5-4, the J gene TRBJ2-7, with TRBD1 identical over 11 bases. V shed 4 bases and J 2 bases; nucleotides not matched to a gene: 5. The CDR3 has 15 residues. The V gene's germline CDR1 is SGHNT and CDR2 YYREEE (reference sequence). CDR3 bases: TGTGCCAGCAGCCCTGGGACAGGGGGTCCCTACGAGCAGTACTTC. Its translation is CASSPGTGGPYEQYF.

There are many counts of this clone. The V gene is TRBV28, the J gene TRBJ2-7; D is perhaps TRBD2 (5 bases). The CDR3 covers 14 residues. Germline lookup yields CDR1 MDHEN and CDR2 SYDVKM. The V end lost 5 bases, the J end lost 5 bases, and 16 bases lay between the germline ends. CDR3 loop: CASSLSWELDEQYF. DNA of the CDR3: TGTGCCAGCAGTCTTAGCTGGGAACTAGACGAGCAGTACTTC.

Many counts were recorded for this clone. The chain employs TRBV24-1 and TRBJ2-7; 8 nucleotides align to TRBD2. The V and J ends lost 4 bases and 5 bases, in that order; junction bases with no gene match: 3. The CDR3 totals 13 residues. From germline, CDR1 is KGHDR and CDR2 SFDVKD. As DNA, the CDR3 is TGTGCCACCAGTGAGGGGACTAGAGACGAGCAGTACTTC. This translates into CATSEGTRDEQYF.

This clone was seen ten or more times. The rearrangement joins TRBV9 to TRBJ2-5; D is uncertain. CDR1 SGDLS and CDR2 YYNGEE come from the germline V gene. Trimming left V 0 bases short and J 1 base short, with 10 bases between. The CDR3 consists of 15 residues. The CDR3 bases are TGTGCCAGCAGCGTAGGACGGACCTTCCAAGAGACCCAGTACTTC. Its protein is CASSVGRTFQETQYF.

The gene calls are TRBV6-1 and TRBJ1-2; 9 bases align to TRBD1. J gave up 8 bases and V 10 bases, and 20 bases lay outside the gene matches. The CDR3 has 16 amino acids. Germline values: CDR1 MNHNS, CDR2 SASEGT. The CDR3 reads CATAPLDRGVYVGYTF. The CDR3 nucleotides are TGTGCCACCGCCCCCCTTGACAGGGGGGTGTACGTAGGCTACACCTTC.

This clone was counted at least ten times. Different DNA sequences within this sample yield the same CDR3. This sequence joins TRBV5-1 and TRBJ2-7; either TRBD1 or TRBD2 may supply D (6 bases each). Trimming shortened V by 0 bases and J by 5 bases, and 12 bases separated the two germline ends. Germline V gene lookup returns CDR1 SGHRS and CDR2 YFSETQ. The CDR3 is made up of 14 amino acids. The DNA for the CDR3 is TGCGCCAGCAGCTTGGAGGGGGGTCTCGACGAGCAGTACTTC. It yields the protein CASSLEGGLDEQYF.

This clone was seen repeatedly, ten times or more. The gene calls are TRBV7-3 and TRBJ2-7; 7 bases are shared with TRBD2. The V gene end was trimmed by 5 bases and the J gene end by 2 bases; junction bases not matched to a gene: 9. Germline V gives CDR1 SGHTA, CDR2 FQGTGA. CDR3 length equals 15 residues. This chain's CDR3 is CASSLNPGGTYEQYF. The DNA of the CDR3 is TGTGCCAGCAGCCTTAACCCGGGGGGAACCTACGAGCAGTACTTC.

Many counts were recorded for this clone. No conserved phenylalanine or tryptophan ends this CDR3, so it is likely a read error. The DNA is left out, because the CDR3 cannot be placed on it with certainty; the CDR3 is given as TCRdb lists it. The chain joins TRBV7-2 to TRBJ2-7; TRBD2, the table's D call, was not compared with the DNA. Germline CDR1 and CDR2: SGHTA and FQGNSA. The CDR3 comprises 10 residues, both ends counted. The CDR3 loop is CASSRPGLAG.

This clone was counted many times. V is TRBV27 and J is TRBJ1-1, with a tentative D call TRBD1 (6 bases). Deletions cut 3 bases from V and 3 bases from J, with 17 bases between. Germline V gene data show CDR1 as MNHEY and CDR2 as SMNVEV (reference sequence). The CDR3 is 16 amino acids. In nucleotides, the CDR3 is TGTGCCAGCAGTTTCGGCGGGGACATCCGCGACACTGAAGCTTTCTTT. Translating gives CASSFGGDIRDTEAFF.

Here the CDR3 reads CASSEAGVYEQYF. The CDR3 DNA is TGTGCCAGCAGTGAAGCGGGGGTCTACGAGCAGTACTTC. The V gene is TRBV6-1, the J gene TRBJ2-7, with D perhaps TRBD1 or TRBD2 (5 bases each). V dropped 0 bases and J dropped 3 bases, with 6 bases sitting between them. Germline CDR1 is MNHNS and CDR2 is SASEGT. This CDR3 contains 13 residues.

This clone was recorded many times. V gene TRBV19 combines with J gene TRBJ1-5; 7 positions agree with TRBD1. Germline CDR1 LNHDA, CDR2 SQIVND (reference sequence). Trimming removed 1 base from V and 11 bases from J; junction bases left unmatched: 11. The length of the CDR3 is 15 residues. In DNA form, the CDR3 reads TGTGCCAGTAGTATAGTCGGAGGGGGCGCCTTGGCCCAGCATTTT. The encoded protein is CASSIVGGGALAQHF.